The 28 T cell receptor beta chains presented below share a single source sample, sequenced in a study of CD8 T cells in ankylosing spondylitis. TCRdb reprocessed the 5' RACE reads via MiXCR and lists one record per CDR3 protein. The data contain approximately 550,000 distinct CDR3 sequences, approximately 11% of them singletons. Study-level results: Characteristic of ankylosing spondylitis blood, it appeared, was a TCR beta motif comprising about eight highly homologous variants.

Their target antigens are unknown. Sequenced input: blood, either unsorted or a sorted T cell fraction (not recorded which). All receptors derive from a male donor with ankylosing spondylitis.

This chain links TRBV4-1 with TRBJ2-2; D may be TRBD1 (6 bases). The germline V gene encodes CDR1 MGHRA and CDR2 YSYEKL. This CDR3 spans 15 amino acids. V was shortened by 3 bases and J by 4 bases, with 12 bases between the two germline ends. This CDR3 reads CASSQQGSGTGELFF. DNA for the CDR3: TGCGCCAGCAGCCAGCAGGGGTCCGGCACCGGGGAGCTGTTTTTT.

V usage is TRBV20-1 and J usage is TRBJ2-5, with 9 nucleotides matching TRBD2. This CDR3 comprises 13 residues. The ends lost 6 bases at V and 4 bases at J; junction bases unmatched: 6. Germline-derived CDR1 and CDR2 are DFQATT and SNEGSKA (reference sequence). This chain's CDR3 is CSAFSGRRETQYF. CDR3 bases: TGCAGTGCCTTCAGCGGGAGGAGAGAGACCCAGTACTTC.

This chain joins TRBV6-6 and TRBJ2-1; D uncertain. Germline-derived CDR1 and CDR2 are MNHNY and SVGAGI (reference sequence). The germline V and J ends were trimmed by 4 bases and 8 bases, with 12 bases remaining between them. The CDR3 contains 13 residues. CDR3 coding DNA: TGTGCCAGCAGTTTCTCTCCCGTCCATGAGCAGTTCTTC. Its protein is CASSFSPVHEQFF.

In the case of this clonotype: A read error may explain this, as a much larger clone is one base away. This rearrangement joins TRBV5-1 to TRBJ1-1, with D maybe TRBD1 (6 bases). The CDR3 is made up of 14 amino acids. Trimming left V 1 base short and J 3 bases short, with 10 bases between. Germline V lookup: CDR1 SGHRS, CDR2 YFSETQ. The CDR3 here is CASSLTGLDTEAFF. CDR3 in DNA: TGCGCCAGCAGCTTGACAGGGCTGGACACTGAAGCTTTCTTT.

This clonotype was counted a few times. The J gene is TRBJ1-5, the V gene TRBV18, with 10 bases fitting TRBD1. V shed 2 bases, J shed 5 bases, and the junction held 6 bases outside the gene matches. This CDR3 contains 16 residues. Germline V lookup: CDR1 KGHSH, CDR2 LQKENI. Here the CDR3 DNA reads TGTGCCAGCTCACCATTCATGGACAGGGGGGATCAGCCCCAGCATTTT. It codes for CASSPFMDRGDQPQHF. Using reference TRBV18 and TRBJ1-5 for the parts outside the CDR3, the full variable domain is NAGVMQNPRHLVRRRGQEARLRCSPMKGHSHVYWYRQLPEEGLKFMVYLQKENIIDESGMPKERFSAEFPKEGPSILRIQQVVRGDSAAYFCASSPFMDRGDQPQHFGDGTRLSIL.

This chain links TRBV12-5 with TRBJ2-1, with a tentative D call TRBD2 (5 bases). V was pared by 0 bases and J by 9 bases, with 15 bases between. Germline V gene lookup returns CDR1 LGHNT and CDR2 FRNRAP. The CDR3 totals 15 residues. In DNA, the CDR3 is TGTGCTAGTGGTTTGGTACTGTTCGGAGGAGGTGAGCAGTTCTTC. Translation: CASGLVLFGGGEQFF.

The chain links TRBV9 to TRBJ2-3; the match to TRBD1 covers 7 bases. The trim removed 5 bases at V and 2 bases at J, leaving 14 bases unmatched. The V gene's germline CDR1 is SGDLS and CDR2 YYNGEE. The CDR3 consists of 17 residues. CDR3 region: CASSRRDPTGFTDTQYF. CDR3 DNA: TGTGCCAGCAGTCGCCGGGACCCGACAGGGTTCACAGATACGCAGTATTTT.

The chain carries TRBV15 and TRBJ2-1, with D perhaps matching TRBD1 or TRBD2 (5 bases each). Germline lookup yields CDR1 LNHNV and CDR2 YYDKDF (reference sequence). V was shortened by 1 base and J by 8 bases, with 18 bases between the two germline ends. CDR3 length equals 16 residues. The CDR3 DNA follows: TGTGCCACCAGCAGAGCACCGGGACGAGTGGCCCATGAGCAGTTCTTC. It specifies CATSRAPGRVAHEQFF.

This sequence joins TRBV5-4 and TRBJ2-1; 7 bases align to TRBD1. J gave up 0 bases and V 0 bases, and 3 bases lay outside the gene matches. Germline V gene data show CDR1 as SGHNT and CDR2 as YYREEE (reference sequence). The CDR3 covers 16 residues. The CDR3 DNA sequence: TGTGCCAGCAGCTTGGGGGGACAGAACTCCTACAATGAGCAGTTCTTC. This codes for CASSLGGQNSYNEQFF.

CDR3 sequence reads: CASSRDRGGETQYF. The CDR3 DNA sequence: TGTGCCAGCAGCAGAGACAGGGGGGGGGAGACCCAGTACTTC. V and J are TRBV5-6 and TRBJ2-5; 9 nucleotides align to TRBD1. Germline-derived CDR1 and CDR2 are SGHDT and YYEEEE. The CDR3 totals 14 residues. V shed 4 bases, J shed 5 bases, and the junction held 6 bases outside the gene matches.

The chain recombines TRBV24-1 with TRBJ2-6; 13 bases are a match to TRBD2. The CDR3 is made up of 19 amino acids. Germline V gene sequence: CDR1 KGHDR, CDR2 SFDVKD. V trimming: 5 bases; J trimming: 0 bases; junction bases outside the gene matches: 6. CDR3 sequence: CATSGRTSGSPSGANVLTF. The CDR3 region has the DNA TGTGCCACCAGTGGTCGGACTAGCGGGAGCCCCTCTGGGGCCAACGTCCTGACTTTC.

This clonotype was seen more than once but under ten times. V and J are TRBV29-1 and TRBJ2-1; D is possibly TRBD2 (5 bases). This CDR3 contains 14 residues. Trimming stripped 6 bases from V and 9 bases from J, with 21 bases between. Germline loops: CDR1 SQVTM, CDR2 ANQGSEA. The chain's CDR3 is CSVVLSRVGSEQFF. CDR3 nucleotides: TGCAGCGTCGTGCTTTCGAGGGTAGGGAGTGAGCAGTTCTTC.

The chain couples TRBV20-1 to TRBJ2-7; TRBD2 might be the D (5 bases). The ends were cut back, 3 bases at V and 6 bases at J, with 15 bases in the middle. The germline CDR1 and CDR2 sequences are DFQATT and SNEGSKA (reference sequence). The CDR3 covers 13 residues. The DNA for the CDR3 is TGCAGTGCTAGGAGCGGCCTCATGGGCGAGCAGTACGTC. It specifies CSARSGLMGEQYV.

This clonotype has only a few counts. The CDR3 here is CASSLPSDTYEQYF. CDR3 nucleotides: TGCGCCAGCAGCTTGCCTAGCGACACCTACGAGCAGTACTTC. V usage is TRBV5-1 and J usage is TRBJ2-7; a weak D match, TRBD2 (6 bases). V was clipped by 1 base and J by 2 bases, with 10 bases between them. Germline loops: CDR1 SGHRS, CDR2 YFSETQ. The CDR3 length is 14 residues.

This chain joins TRBV3-1 and TRBJ1-3, with TRBD1 as a possible D gene (5 bases). V lost 5 bases and J 0 bases, leaving 11 bases between the germline ends. Germline V gene sequence: CDR1 LGHDT, CDR2 YNNKEL (reference sequence). This CDR3 is 15 amino acids long. The CDR3 DNA follows: TGTGCCAGCAGCGACAGCAAAAGCTCTGGAAACACCATATATTTT. Protein sequence: CASSDSKSSGNTIYF.

The genes are TRBV6-2 or TRBV6-3 and TRBJ1-1; D call uncertain. The CDR3 contains 14 residues. Germline CDR1 and CDR2: MNHEY and SVGEGT. V was cut by 1 base and J by 0 bases, with 6 bases left in between. The CDR3 sequence: CASSYLGMNTEAFF. CDR3 in DNA: TGTGCCAGCAGTTACTTGGGGATGAACACTGAAGCTTTCTTT.

Only a few counts were recorded for this clonotype. CDR3 protein: CASSPGTSGRDPDTQYF. CDR3 nucleotide sequence: TGCGCCAGCAGCCCCGGGACTAGCGGGAGGGACCCAGATACGCAGTATTTT. This chain uses TRBV5-1 with TRBJ2-3, with TRBD2 matching over 16 bases. Per germline, CDR1 SGHRS and CDR2 YFSETQ. The CDR3 covers 17 residues. Trimming took 4 bases from V and 4 from J; bases not matched to a gene: 6.

This clonotype showed up just once. V usage is TRBV20-1 and J usage is TRBJ2-2, with 11 bases that match TRBD2. Germline V CDR1 and CDR2: DFQATT, SNEGSKA (reference sequence). The V segment lost 3 bases and the J segment 4 bases; nucleotides outside the gene matches: 10. This CDR3 region has 17 residues. The CDR3 reads CSARNTLAGAITGELFF. The CDR3 DNA is TGCAGTGCTAGGAACACACTAGCGGGAGCGATCACCGGGGAGCTGTTTTTT.

This clonotype was seen only a few times. The V and J genes are TRBV27 and TRBJ1-2, with a possible D match to TRBD1 (6 bases). Trimming left V 6 bases short and J 4 bases short, with 21 bases between. The CDR3 loop spans 16 amino acids. Germline CDR1 MNHEY, CDR2 SMNVEV (reference sequence). CDR3 DNA: TGTGCCAGCAGGCGACCGGGGGGCGATCGGGGCTATGGCTACACCTTC. Encoded protein: CASRRPGGDRGYGYTF.

The J gene is TRBJ1-6, the V gene TRBV7-2, with D possibly matching TRBD1 (5 bases). CDR1 SGHTA and CDR2 FQGNSA come from the germline V gene. Trimming left V 5 bases short and J 6 bases short, with 8 bases between. The CDR3 length is 13 residues. This chain's CDR3 is CASSQGLNSPLHF. CDR3 in DNA: TGTGCCAGCAGCCAGGGTCTTAATTCACCCCTCCACTTT.

V is TRBV12-3 or TRBV12-4 and J is TRBJ2-1; D gene uncertain. The CDR3 spans 12 residues. V was cut by 3 bases and J by 5 bases, with 5 bases left in between. The CDR3 DNA reads TGTGCCAGCAGTTTTACCCACAATGAGCAGTTCTTC. This encodes CASSFTHNEQFF.

This clonotype was detected many times. The rearrangement joins TRBV9 to TRBJ1-2, with D uncertain. Trimming stripped 6 bases from V and 2 bases from J, with 5 bases between. CDR3 length: 11 amino acids. Germline assignment: CDR1 SGDLS and CDR2 YYNGEE. CDR3 region: CASTQNYGYTF. The CDR3, as DNA: TGTGCCAGCACCCAGAACTATGGCTACACCTTC.

This clonotype was recorded at least ten times. This rearrangement joins TRBV12-3 or TRBV12-4 to TRBJ2-1; D gene unclear. This CDR3 contains 11 residues. Trimming stripped 5 bases from V and 7 bases from J, with 6 bases between. CDR3 in amino acids: CASSDLNEQFF. In DNA form, the CDR3 reads TGTGCCAGCAGTGACTTAAATGAGCAGTTCTTC.

This clonotype was observed a few times. This chain links TRBV29-1 with TRBJ2-1; D may be TRBD2 (5 bases). CDR3 size: 18 residues. Between the trimmed V and J ends, which lost 0 bases and 4 bases, there was a span of 22 bases. CDR1 SQVTM and CDR2 ANQGSEA come from the germline V gene. The CDR3 DNA sequence: TGCAGCGTTGAAGAAGCTCAAGACTATCAACGAGGTTACAATGAGCAGTTCTTC. Translated, it gives CSVEEAQDYQRGYNEQFF.

In its sample, this clonotype was seen many times. CDR3 protein: CASSLGRLGGTYEQYV. The CDR3 DNA sequence: TGTGCCAGCAGCTTAGGTCGACTGGGAGGGACCTACGAGCAGTACGTC. The genes are TRBV11-2 and TRBJ2-7, with 7 bases identical to TRBD2. Germline V lookup: CDR1 SGHAT, CDR2 FQNNGV. The V gene end was trimmed by 1 base and the J gene end by 2 bases; junction bases not matched to a gene: 8. The CDR3 spans 16 residues.

V is TRBV10-3 and J is TRBJ2-5, with D perhaps TRBD1 (6 bases). Trimming cost V 3 bases and J 5 bases, with 10 bases left between them. CDR3 length equals 13 residues. In germline, CDR1 is ENHRY, CDR2 SYGVKD. The CDR3 reads CAISDPGVETQYF. The DNA of the CDR3 is TGTGCCATCAGTGATCCAGGGGTTGAGACCCAGTACTTC.

This clonotype was detected a few times. V gene TRBV12-3 or TRBV12-4 combines with J gene TRBJ1-4, with no clear D. V dropped 5 bases and J dropped 4 bases, with 11 bases sitting between them. The CDR3 consists of 14 residues. The CDR3 coding sequence is TGTGCCAGCAGTCATGGGCGTCTTAATGAAAAACTGTTTTTT. Protein sequence: CASSHGRLNEKLFF.

The V call is TRBV12-3 or TRBV12-4, the J call TRBJ1-3; D possibly corresponds to TRBD1 (6 bases). The length of the CDR3 is 16 residues. The V and J ends lost 1 base and 0 bases respectively, with 10 bases between them. CDR3 protein: CASSLDTGSSGNTIYF. CDR3 coding DNA: TGTGCCAGCAGTTTAGATACAGGGAGCTCTGGAAACACCATATATTTT.